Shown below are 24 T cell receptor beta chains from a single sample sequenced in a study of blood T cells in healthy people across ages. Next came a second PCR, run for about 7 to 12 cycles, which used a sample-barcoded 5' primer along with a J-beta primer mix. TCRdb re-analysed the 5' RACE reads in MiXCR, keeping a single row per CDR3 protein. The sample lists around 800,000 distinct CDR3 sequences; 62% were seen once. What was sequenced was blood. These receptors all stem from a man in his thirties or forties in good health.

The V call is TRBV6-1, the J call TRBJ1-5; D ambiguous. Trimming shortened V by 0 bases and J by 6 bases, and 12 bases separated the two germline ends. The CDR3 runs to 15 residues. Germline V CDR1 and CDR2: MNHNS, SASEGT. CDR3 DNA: TGTGCCAGCAGTGAAGCAAGGGTCTTGGTTCAGCCCCAGCATTTT. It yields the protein CASSEARVLVQPQHF.

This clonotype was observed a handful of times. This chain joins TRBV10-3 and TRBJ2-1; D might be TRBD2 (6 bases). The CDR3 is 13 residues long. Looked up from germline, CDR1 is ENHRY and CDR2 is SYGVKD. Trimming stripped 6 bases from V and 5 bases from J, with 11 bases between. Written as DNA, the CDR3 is TGTGCCATCAGGGGGACTCTACACAATGAGCAGTTCTTC. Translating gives CAIRGTLHNEQFF.

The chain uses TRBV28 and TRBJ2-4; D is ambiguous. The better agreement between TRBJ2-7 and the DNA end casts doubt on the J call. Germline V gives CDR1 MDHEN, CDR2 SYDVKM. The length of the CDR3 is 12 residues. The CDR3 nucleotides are TGTGCCAGCACCACGGTCACATACGAGCAGTACTTC. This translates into CASTTVTYEQYF.

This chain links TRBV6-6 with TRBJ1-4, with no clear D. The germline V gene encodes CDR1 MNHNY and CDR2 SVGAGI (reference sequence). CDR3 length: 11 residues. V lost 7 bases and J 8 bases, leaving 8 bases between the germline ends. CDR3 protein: CASNVGEKLFF. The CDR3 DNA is TGTGCCAGCAACGTGGGCGAAAAACTGTTTTTT.

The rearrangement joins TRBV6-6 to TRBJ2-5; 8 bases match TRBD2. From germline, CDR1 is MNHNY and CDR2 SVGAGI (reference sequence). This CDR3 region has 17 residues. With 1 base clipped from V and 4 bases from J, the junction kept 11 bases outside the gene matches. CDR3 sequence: CASSYFLGSGGRETQYF. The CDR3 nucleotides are TGTGCCAGCAGTTACTTTCTCGGGAGCGGGGGTAGAGAGACCCAGTACTTC.

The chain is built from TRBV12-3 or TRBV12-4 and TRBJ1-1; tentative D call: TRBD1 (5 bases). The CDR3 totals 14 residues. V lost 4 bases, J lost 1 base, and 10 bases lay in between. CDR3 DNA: TGTGCCAGCAGTTATGACAGAACGAACACTGAAGCTTTCTTT. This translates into CASSYDRTNTEAFF.

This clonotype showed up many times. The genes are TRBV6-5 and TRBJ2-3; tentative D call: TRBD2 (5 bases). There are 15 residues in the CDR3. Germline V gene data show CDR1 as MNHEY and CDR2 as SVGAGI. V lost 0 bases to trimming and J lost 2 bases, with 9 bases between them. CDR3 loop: CASSYSRAVTDTQYF. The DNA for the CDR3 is TGTGCCAGCAGTTACTCGAGGGCCGTCACAGATACGCAGTATTTT.

CDR3 bases: TGTGCCAGCAGCCGTCTTATAGGTGATACGCAGTATTTT. It codes for CASSRLIGDTQYF. The chain carries TRBV3-1 and TRBJ2-3; D is unclear. The CDR3 extends over 13 amino acids. CDR1 LGHDT and CDR2 YNNKEL come from the germline V gene (reference sequence). The V and J ends lost 4 bases and 6 bases respectively, with 11 bases between them.

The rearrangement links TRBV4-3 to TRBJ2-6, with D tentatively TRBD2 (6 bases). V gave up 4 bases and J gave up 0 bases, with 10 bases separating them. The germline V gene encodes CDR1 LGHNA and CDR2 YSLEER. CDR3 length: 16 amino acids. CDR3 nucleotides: TGCGCCAGCAGCCCTTACGGGAGCTCTGGGGCCAACGTCCTGACTTTC. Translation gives CASSPYGSSGANVLTF.

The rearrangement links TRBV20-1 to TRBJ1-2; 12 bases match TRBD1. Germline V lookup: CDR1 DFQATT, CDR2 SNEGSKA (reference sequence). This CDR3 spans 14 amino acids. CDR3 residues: CSLTGTGGYYGYTF. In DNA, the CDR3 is TGCAGCCTTACAGGGACAGGGGGCTACTATGGCTACACCTTC.

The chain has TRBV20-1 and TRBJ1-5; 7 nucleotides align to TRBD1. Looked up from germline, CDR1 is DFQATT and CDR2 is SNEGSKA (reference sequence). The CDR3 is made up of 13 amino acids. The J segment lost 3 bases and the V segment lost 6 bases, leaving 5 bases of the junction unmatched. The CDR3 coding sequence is TGCAGTGCCATCAGGGGGGACAATCAGCCCCAGCATTTT. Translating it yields CSAIRGDNQPQHF.

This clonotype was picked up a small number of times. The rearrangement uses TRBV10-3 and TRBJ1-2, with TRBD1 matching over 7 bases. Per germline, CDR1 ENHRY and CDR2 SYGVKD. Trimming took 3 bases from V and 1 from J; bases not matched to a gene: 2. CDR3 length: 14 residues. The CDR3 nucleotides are TGTGCCATCAGTGAAGGACAGGATAACTATGGCTACACCTTC. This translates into CAISEGQDNYGYTF.

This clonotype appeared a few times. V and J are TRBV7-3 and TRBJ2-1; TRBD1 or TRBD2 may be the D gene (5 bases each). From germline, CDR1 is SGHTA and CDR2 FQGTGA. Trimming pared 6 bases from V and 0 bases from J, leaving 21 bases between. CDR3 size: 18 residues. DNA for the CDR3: TGTGCCAGCAGTCCCGGGGTCGGGGCCTCGAGCTCCTACAATGAGCAGTTCTTC. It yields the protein CASSPGVGASSSYNEQFF.

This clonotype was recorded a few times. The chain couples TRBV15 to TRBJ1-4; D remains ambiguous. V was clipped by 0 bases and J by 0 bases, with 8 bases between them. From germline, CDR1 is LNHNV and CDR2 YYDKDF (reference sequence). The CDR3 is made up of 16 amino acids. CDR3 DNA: TGTGCCACCAGCAGAGAAAACGGTCCAACTAATGAAAAACTGTTTTTT. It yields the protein CATSRENGPTNEKLFF.

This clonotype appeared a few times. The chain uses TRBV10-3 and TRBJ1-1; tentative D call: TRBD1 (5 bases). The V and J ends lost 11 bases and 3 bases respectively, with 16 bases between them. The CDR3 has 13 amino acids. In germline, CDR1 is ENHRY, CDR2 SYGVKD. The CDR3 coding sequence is TGTGCCTCTCTCGAGGGGAAGCACACTGAAGCTTTCTTT. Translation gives CASLEGKHTEAFF.

The CDR3 is CASSRPGIQETQYF. CDR3 DNA sequence: TGTGCCAGCAGCCGCCCCGGGATCCAAGAGACCCAGTACTTC. This chain joins TRBV6-5 and TRBJ2-5; a possible D gene is TRBD2 (5 bases). The V and J ends lost 6 bases and 1 base respectively, with 12 bases between them. This CDR3 region has 14 residues. CDR1 and CDR2 from the germline V gene are MNHEY and SVGAGI.

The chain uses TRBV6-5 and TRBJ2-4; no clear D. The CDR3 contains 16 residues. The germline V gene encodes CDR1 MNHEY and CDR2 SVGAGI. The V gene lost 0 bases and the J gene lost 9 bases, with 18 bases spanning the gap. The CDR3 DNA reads TGTGCCAGCAGTTACTCGAAGTTCCCTGTTCCGGGCATTCAGTACTTC. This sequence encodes CASSYSKFPVPGIQYF.

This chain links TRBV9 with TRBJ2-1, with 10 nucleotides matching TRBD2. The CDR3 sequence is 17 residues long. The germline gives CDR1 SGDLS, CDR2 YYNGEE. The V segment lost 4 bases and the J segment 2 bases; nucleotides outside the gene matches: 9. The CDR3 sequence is CASSPISGGSPYNEQFF. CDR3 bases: TGTGCCAGCAGCCCCATTAGCGGGGGGTCCCCCTACAATGAGCAGTTCTTC. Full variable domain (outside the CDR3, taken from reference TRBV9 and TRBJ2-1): DSGVTQTPKHLITATGQRVTLRCSPRSGDLSVYWYQQSLDQGLQFLIQYYNGEERAKGNILERFSAQQFPDLHSELNLSSLELGDSALYFCASSPISGGSPYNEQFFGPGTRLTVL.

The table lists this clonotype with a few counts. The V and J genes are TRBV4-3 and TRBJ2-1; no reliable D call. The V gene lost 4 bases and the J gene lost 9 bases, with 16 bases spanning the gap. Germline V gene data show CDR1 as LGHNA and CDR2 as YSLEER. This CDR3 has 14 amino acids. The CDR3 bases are TGCGCCAGCAGCCCCTCAGGCAGGAAGGGTGAGCAGTTCTTC. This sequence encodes CASSPSGRKGEQFF.

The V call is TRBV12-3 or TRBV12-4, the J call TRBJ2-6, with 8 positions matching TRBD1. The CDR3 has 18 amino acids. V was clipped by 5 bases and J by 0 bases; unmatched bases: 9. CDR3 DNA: TGTGCCAGCAGTCCTAGGACAGGGAGGTACTCTGGGGCCAACGTCCTGACTTTC. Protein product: CASSPRTGRYSGANVLTF.

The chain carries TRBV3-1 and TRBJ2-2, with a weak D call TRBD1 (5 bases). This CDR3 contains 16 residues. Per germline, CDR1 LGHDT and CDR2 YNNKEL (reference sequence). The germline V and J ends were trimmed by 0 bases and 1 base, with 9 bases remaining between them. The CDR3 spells CASSQESGRNTGELFF. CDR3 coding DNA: TGTGCCAGCAGCCAAGAATCAGGGCGGAACACCGGGGAGCTGTTTTTT.

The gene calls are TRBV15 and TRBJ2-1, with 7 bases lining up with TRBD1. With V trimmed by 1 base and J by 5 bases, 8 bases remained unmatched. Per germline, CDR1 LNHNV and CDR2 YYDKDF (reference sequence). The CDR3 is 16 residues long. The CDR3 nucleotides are TGTGCCACCAGCAGAGGAGGGGGCCCAGGGAACAATGAGCAGTTCTTC. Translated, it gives CATSRGGGPGNNEQFF.

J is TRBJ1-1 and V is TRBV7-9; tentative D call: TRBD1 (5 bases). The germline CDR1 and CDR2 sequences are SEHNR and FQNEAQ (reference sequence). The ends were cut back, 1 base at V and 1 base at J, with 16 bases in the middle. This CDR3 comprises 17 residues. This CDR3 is CASSLDPGAQENTEAFF. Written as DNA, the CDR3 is TGTGCCAGCAGCTTAGACCCCGGGGCCCAGGAGAACACTGAAGCTTTCTTT.

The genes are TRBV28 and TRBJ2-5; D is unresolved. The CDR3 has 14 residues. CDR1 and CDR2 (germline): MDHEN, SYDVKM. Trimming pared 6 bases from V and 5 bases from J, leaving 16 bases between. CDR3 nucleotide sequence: TGTGCCAGCAGCCCCCCCGACCTGGGGGAGACCCAGTACTTC. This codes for CASSPPDLGETQYF.